A selection of T cell receptor beta chains follows, all from one sample in a study of patients and donors after allogeneic stem cell transplantation. TCRdb analysed the RT-PCR reads with MiXCR anew, one entry per CDR3 protein. The sample carries about 39,000 distinct CDR3 sequences, more than 30% recorded once. Sequenced material: blood, either unsorted or a sorted T cell fraction (not recorded which). These receptors all stem from a human donor who was either an allogeneic HSCT recipient or a stem cell or donor lymphocyte infusion donor (not recorded which). It is not recorded whose cells these are; they may come from a transplant donor. Each CDR3 is given with its conserved first and last residue. Fields, in order: D gene, V gene, J gene, clone size, CDR3 DNA, CDR3 protein. The D gene is left open where the match is weak. Expanded clones are given a class, and other clones once, few, many or no size at all.

>TRBD1|TRBV4-2|TRBJ1-5|NA
TGTGCCAGCAGCCAAGAGGTATTGGGACAGCCCTCCTCGGCCCAGCATTTT
CASSQEVLGQPSSAQHF
>NA|TRBV7-3|TRBJ2-4|NA
TGTGCCAGCAGCTCCCCGAGGGGCTCGGACATTCAGTACTTC
CASSSPRGSDIQYF
>NA|TRBV19|TRBJ2-4|once
TGTGCCAGTAGTATCCAGGAAGCCAAAAACATTCAGTACTTC
CASSIQEAKNIQYF
>NA|TRBV7-9|TRBJ1-6|few
TGTGCCAGCAGCTTAGGCGTAGCACAGGGATATTCACCCCTCCACTTT
CASSLGVAQGYSPLHF
>NA|TRBV21-1|TRBJ2-1|NA
TGTGCCAGCTGGGGGCGGGAGAACAATGAGCAGTTCTTC
CASWGRENNEQFF
>NA|TRBV20-1|TRBJ1-2|NA
TGCAGTGCAAGAGAGAACTATGGCTACACCTTC
CSARENYGYTF
>NA|TRBV12-3/TRBV12-4|TRBJ1-6|NA
TGTGCCAGCAGTCTTACAGGGAGTGGTTCACCCCTCCACTTT
CASSLTGSGSPLHF
>NA|TRBV3-1|TRBJ1-1|NA
TGTGCCAGCAGGTATCAAGCTGAGAACACTGAAGCTTTCTTT
CASRYQAENTEAFF
>NA|TRBV4-3|TRBJ1-1|NA
TGCGCCAGCAGCCAACTGGGGACTTCTTCCACTGAAGCTTTCTTT
CASSQLGTSSTEAFF
>NA|TRBV29-1|TRBJ1-2|few
TGCAGCGTTGGGGGGGAAGGCTACACCTTC
CSVGGEGYTF
>NA|TRBV7-2|TRBJ1-2|NA
TGTGCCAGCAGCTTGACAGTTCCTAACTATGGCTACACCTTC
CASSLTVPNYGYTF
>NA|TRBV4-1|TRBJ1-4|NA
TGCGCCAGCAGCCAAATTGGGGCAACTAATGAAAAACTGTTTTTT
CASSQIGATNEKLFF
>TRBD1|TRBV4-1|TRBJ1-1|NA
TGCGCCAGCAGCCATCCCGACAGGGGCACTGAAGCTTTCTTT
CASSHPDRGTEAFF
>NA|TRBV28|TRBJ1-2|many
TGTGCCAGCAGAGGTACAAGGAGTAACTATGGCTACACCTTC
CASRGTRSNYGYTF
>NA|TRBV5-1|TRBJ2-7|NA
TGCGCCAGCAGCTTGTGGGCCAGGACAGATGACTACGAGCAGTACTTC
CASSLWARTDDYEQYF
>NA|TRBV7-2|TRBJ1-1|NA
TGTGCCAGCAGCTTTTCCCCGGGTAACACTGAAGCTTTCTTT
CASSFSPGNTEAFF
>NA|TRBV20-1|TRBJ1-2|NA
TGCAGTGCTCCGGTTAACTATGGCTACACCTTC
CSAPVNYGYTF
>NA|TRBV12-3/TRBV12-4|TRBJ2-1|NA
TGTGCCAGCAGTTTCTTTGCCCGTAGTGGGGAGCAGTTCTTC
CASSFFARSGEQFF
>TRBD1|TRBV15|TRBJ1-2|few
TGTGCCACCAGCAGTACCCCATGGGACAGGGGTGGCTACACCTTC
CATSSTPWDRGGYTF
>TRBD2|TRBV10-1|TRBJ2-1|NA
TGCGCCAGCAGTGAGTTTGGTAGCGGGAGGGCCAGAGGTGAGCAGTTCTTC
CASSEFGSGRARGEQFF
>NA|TRBV6-2/TRBV6-3|TRBJ2-3|NA
TGTGCCAGCAGCCTCCTTGGCGACCGCACAGATACGCAGTATTTT
CASSLLGDRTDTQYF
>TRBD1|TRBV7-2|TRBJ1-1|few
TGTGCCAGCAGCCGTGACAGGGGGCGTTGGAACACTGAAGCTTTCTTT
CASSRDRGRWNTEAFF
>TRBD1|TRBV27|TRBJ1-1|NA
TGTGCCAGCAGTCCCGACAGGGTCCTGGGGGGCACTGAAGCTTTCTTT
CASSPDRVLGGTEAFF
>TRBD1|TRBV10-2|TRBJ1-1|NA
TGCGCCACTCCGACAGGGTCAACTCCTGAAGCTTTCTTT
CATPTGSTPEAFF
>NA|TRBV28|TRBJ2-1|NA
TGTGCCAGCAGTTTTGCAGGGAGGATGTACAATGAGCAGTTCTTC
CASSFAGRMYNEQFF
>NA|TRBV28|TRBJ1-5|NA
TGTGCCAGCAGCCCCCCAGGGGCGGGCAATCAGCCCCAGCATTTT
CASSPPGAGNQPQHF
>NA|TRBV15|TRBJ2-3|NA
TGTGCCACCAGCAGAGCGACTACTGGAAACAGTACGCAGTATTTT
CATSRATTGNSTQYF
>NA|TRBV4-3|TRBJ2-5|once
TGCGCCAGCAGCCAAGATCGAAGGACCCAGTACTTC
CASSQDRRTQYF
>TRBD1|TRBV3-1|TRBJ2-6|few
TGTGCCAGCAGCCTATCGAGACAGGGTTCTGGGGCCAACGTCCTGACTTTC
CASSLSRQGSGANVLTF
>TRBD2|TRBV4-3|TRBJ2-5|NA
TGCGCCAGCAGCCAAGATAGGCTAGCGGGAGGGCCCGGTGAGACCCAGTGCTTC
CASSQDRLAGGPGETQCF
>TRBD1|TRBV4-1|TRBJ1-1|many
TGCGCCAGCAGCCAAGAGTTGGGTCGGGACAGGGGGATCTCGGACACTGAAGCTTTCTTT
CASSQELGRDRGISDTEAFF
>TRBD2|TRBV5-6|TRBJ2-2|few
TGTGCCAGCAGCACCCCAGCGGGAAGGAGGACCGGGGAGCTGTTTTTT
CASSTPAGRRTGELFF
>TRBD1|TRBV5-1|TRBJ2-7|NA
TGCGCCAGCAGCGTGGGACAGGGGATTTTAGGCTACGAGCAGTACTTC
CASSVGQGILGYEQYF
>NA|TRBV5-1|TRBJ2-3|few
TGCGCCAGCTCCGGGCTAACTACCCTCATAGATACGCAGTATTTT
CASSGLTTLIDTQYF
>NA|TRBV21-1|TRBJ2-1|once
TGTGCCAGCAGAATTAGCTTCGAGGGGGAGCAGTTCTTC
CASRISFEGEQFF
>NA|TRBV2|TRBJ1-1|many
TGTGCCAGCAGTGTGGTCGGAATTAGGACTGAAGCTTTCTTT
CASSVVGIRTEAFF
>TRBD1|TRBV24-1|TRBJ2-7|once
TGTGCCACCAGTTGGGATACTACGCCGGGACAGGGGGACTACGAGCAGTACTTC
CATSWDTTPGQGDYEQYF
>TRBD1|TRBV4-3|TRBJ2-7|NA
TGCGCCAGCAGCCAAGGACCGGACAGGGGAACCTACGAGCAGTACTTC
CASSQGPDRGTYEQYF
>NA|TRBV28|TRBJ1-1|NA
TGTGCCAGCAGTCGTCCGGGGCTGGGGGCAGGGGCTGAAGCTTTCTTT
CASSRPGLGAGAEAFF
>TRBD1|TRBV7-2|TRBJ1-1|few
TGTGCCAGCAGACGAGGGGGCGCCGGCACTGAAGCTTTCTTT
CASRRGGAGTEAFF
>TRBD1|TRBV18|TRBJ2-7|NA
TGTGCCAGCTCACCTGCCGGGACAGCTCCCTACGAGCAGTACTTC
CASSPAGTAPYEQYF
>NA|TRBV29-1|TRBJ2-1|NA
TGCAGCGTTGACAGTTCCGGGCTACAACGCCTGTTCTTC
CSVDSSGLQRLFF
>TRBD2|TRBV6-5|TRBJ2-5|few
TGTGCCAGCAGGAGACTAGCGGGAGAGACCCAGTACTTC
CASRRLAGETQYF
>TRBD1|TRBV10-3|TRBJ2-1|few
TGTGCCATCAGTAGTTCTGGTTCCGGGACAGGGGTCTACAATGAGCAGTTCTTC
CAISSSGSGTGVYNEQFF
>NA|TRBV24-1|TRBJ2-1|NA
TGTGCCACCAGTGATTCTACCGGGACCACCTACAATGAGCAGTTCTTC
CATSDSTGTTYNEQFF
>TRBD2|TRBV5-1|TRBJ2-1|NA
TGCGCCAGCAGTAAGTGGGAGGGCGGCTACAATGAGCAGTTCTTC
CASSKWEGGYNEQFF
>NA|TRBV7-2|TRBJ2-5|once
TGTGCCAGCAGCTTATGGAGAACCCAGTACTTC
CASSLWRTQYF
>TRBD2|TRBV14|TRBJ2-1|few
TGTGCCAGCAGCCAACTAGCGGAGCCCTACAATGAGCAGTTCTTC
CASSQLAEPYNEQFF
>NA|TRBV4-2|TRBJ1-2|few
TGTGCCAGCAGCCAAGAGAGGGCGTCTCTAGGGAACGCTAACTATGGCTACACCTTC
CASSQERASLGNANYGYTF
>TRBD2|TRBV19|TRBJ2-5|NA
TGTGCCAGTAGTATAGCAGCGGGGGTACTACAAGAGACCCAGTACTTC
CASSIAAGVLQETQYF
>TRBD1|TRBV20-1|TRBJ2-2|few
TGCAGTGCTAACAGGGGCACCGGGGAGCTGTTTTTT
CSANRGTGELFF
>TRBD2|TRBV6-6|TRBJ2-7|few
TGTGCCAGCAGTCCCCCGGGACTAGCGAGTGGGGAGCAGTACTTC
CASSPPGLASGEQYF
>TRBD1|TRBV9|TRBJ2-7|NA
TGTGCCAGCAGCGAGCGGGACAGGGAGACCTACGAGCAGTACTTC
CASSERDRETYEQYF